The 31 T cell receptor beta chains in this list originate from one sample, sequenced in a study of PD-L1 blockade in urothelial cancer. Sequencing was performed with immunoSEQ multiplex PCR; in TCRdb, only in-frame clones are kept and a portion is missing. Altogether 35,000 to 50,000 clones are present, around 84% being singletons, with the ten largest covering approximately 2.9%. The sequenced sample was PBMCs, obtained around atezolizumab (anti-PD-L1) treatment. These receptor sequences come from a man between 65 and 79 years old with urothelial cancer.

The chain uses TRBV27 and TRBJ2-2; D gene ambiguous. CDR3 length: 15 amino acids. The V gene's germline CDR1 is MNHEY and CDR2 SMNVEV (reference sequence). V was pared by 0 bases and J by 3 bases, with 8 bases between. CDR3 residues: CASSLSFSDTGELFF. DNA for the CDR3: TGTGCCAGCAGTTTATCGTTCTCTGACACCGGGGAGCTGTTTTTT.

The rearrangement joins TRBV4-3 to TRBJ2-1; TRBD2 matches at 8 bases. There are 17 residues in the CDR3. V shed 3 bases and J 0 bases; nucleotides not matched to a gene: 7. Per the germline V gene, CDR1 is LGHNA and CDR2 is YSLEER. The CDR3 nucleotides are TGCGCCAGCAGCCATGTCCTAGCGGGCCTCTCCTACAATGAGCAGTTCTTC. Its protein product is CASSHVLAGLSYNEQFF.

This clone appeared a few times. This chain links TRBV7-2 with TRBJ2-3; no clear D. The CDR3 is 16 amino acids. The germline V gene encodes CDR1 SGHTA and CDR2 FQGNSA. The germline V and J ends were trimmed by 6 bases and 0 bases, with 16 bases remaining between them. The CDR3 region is CASSSPDTPSTDTQYF. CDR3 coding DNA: TGTGCCAGCAGTTCCCCCGACACCCCTAGCACAGATACGCAGTATTTT.

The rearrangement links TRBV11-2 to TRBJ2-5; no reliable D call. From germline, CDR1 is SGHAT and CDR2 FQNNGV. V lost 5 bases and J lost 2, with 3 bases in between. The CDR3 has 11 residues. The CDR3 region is CASSRQETQYF. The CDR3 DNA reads TGTGCCAGCAGCCGTCAAGAGACCCAGTACTTC.

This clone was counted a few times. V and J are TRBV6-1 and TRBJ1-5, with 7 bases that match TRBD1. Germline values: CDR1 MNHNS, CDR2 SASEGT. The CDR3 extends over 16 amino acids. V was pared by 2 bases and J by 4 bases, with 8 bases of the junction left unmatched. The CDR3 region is CASSERGPGGNQPQHF. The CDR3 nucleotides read TGTGCCAGCAGTGAAAGGGGGCCCGGCGGAAATCAGCCCCAGCATTTT.

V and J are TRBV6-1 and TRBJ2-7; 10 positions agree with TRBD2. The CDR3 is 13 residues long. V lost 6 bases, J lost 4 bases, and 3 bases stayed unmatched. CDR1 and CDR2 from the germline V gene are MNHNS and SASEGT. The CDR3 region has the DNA TGTGCCAGCAGATCTAGCGGGGGATACGAGCAGTACTTC. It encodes CASRSSGGYEQYF.

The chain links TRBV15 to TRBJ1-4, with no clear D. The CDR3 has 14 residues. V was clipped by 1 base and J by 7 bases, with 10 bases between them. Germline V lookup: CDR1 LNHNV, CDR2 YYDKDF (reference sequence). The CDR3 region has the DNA TGTGCCACCAGCAGAGGACGACAACCTGAAAAACTGTTTTTT. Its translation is CATSRGRQPEKLFF.

Here the CDR3 reads CASSGSLADYGYTF. CDR3 in DNA: TGTGCCAGCAGTGGAAGTTTAGCGGACTATGGCTACACCTTC. The J gene is TRBJ1-2, the V gene TRBV25-1; no firm D call. The ends were cut back, 4 bases at V and 3 bases at J, with 12 bases in the middle. This CDR3 contains 14 residues. Per germline, CDR1 MGHDK and CDR2 SYGVNS.

The CDR3 bases are TGTGCCAGCAGCTTAGCAGGGGCCGACACTGAAGCTTTCTTT. Translating gives CASSLAGADTEAFF. This chain joins TRBV7-9 and TRBJ1-1, with D maybe TRBD1 (5 bases). This CDR3 contains 14 residues. Germline CDR1 SEHNR, CDR2 FQNEAQ (reference sequence). The V and J ends lost 0 bases and 3 bases respectively, with 8 bases between them.

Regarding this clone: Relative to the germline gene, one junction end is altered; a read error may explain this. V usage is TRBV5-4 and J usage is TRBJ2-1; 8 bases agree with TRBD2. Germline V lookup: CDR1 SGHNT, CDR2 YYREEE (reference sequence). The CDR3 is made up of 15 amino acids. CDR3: CASTLGVAGNNEQFF. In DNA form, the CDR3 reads TGTGCCAGCACCTTGGGGGTAGCGGGGAACAATGAGCAGTTCTTC.

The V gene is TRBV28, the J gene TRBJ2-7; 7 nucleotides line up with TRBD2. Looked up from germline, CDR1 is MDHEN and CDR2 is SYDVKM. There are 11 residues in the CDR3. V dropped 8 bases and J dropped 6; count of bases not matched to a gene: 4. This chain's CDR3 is CASGPGGEQYF. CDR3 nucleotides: TGTGCCAGCGGCCCGGGGGGCGAGCAGTACTTC.

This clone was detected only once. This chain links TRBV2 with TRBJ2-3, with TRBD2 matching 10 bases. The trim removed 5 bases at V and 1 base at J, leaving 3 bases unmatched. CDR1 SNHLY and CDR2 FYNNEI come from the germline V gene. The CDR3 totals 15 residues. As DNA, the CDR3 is TGTGCCAGCAGTTACGGACTAGCGGGCACAGATACGCAGTATTTT. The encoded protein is CASSYGLAGTDTQYF.

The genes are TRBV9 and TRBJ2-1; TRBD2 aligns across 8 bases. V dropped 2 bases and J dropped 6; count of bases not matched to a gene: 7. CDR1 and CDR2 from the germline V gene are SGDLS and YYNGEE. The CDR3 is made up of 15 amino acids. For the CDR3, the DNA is TGTGCCAGCAGCGTGGAGGGACTAGTTTTCAATGAGCAGTTCTTC. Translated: CASSVEGLVFNEQFF.

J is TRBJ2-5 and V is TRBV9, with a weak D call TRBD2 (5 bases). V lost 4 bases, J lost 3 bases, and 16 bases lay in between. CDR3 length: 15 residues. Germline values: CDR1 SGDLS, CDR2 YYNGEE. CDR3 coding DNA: TGTGCCAGCAGCCTCGGGGTAGCGTTAGAAGAGACCCAGTACTTC. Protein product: CASSLGVALEETQYF.

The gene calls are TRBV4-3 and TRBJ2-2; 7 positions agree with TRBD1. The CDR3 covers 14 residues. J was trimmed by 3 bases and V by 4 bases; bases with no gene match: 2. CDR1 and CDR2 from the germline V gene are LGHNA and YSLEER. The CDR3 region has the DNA TGCGCCAGCAGCCCTACAGGGGACACCGGGGAGCTGTTTTTT. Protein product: CASSPTGDTGELFF.

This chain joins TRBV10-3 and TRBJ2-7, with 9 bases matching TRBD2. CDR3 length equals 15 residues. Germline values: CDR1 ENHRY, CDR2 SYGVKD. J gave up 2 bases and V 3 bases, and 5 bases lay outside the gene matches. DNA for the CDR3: TGTGCCATCAGTGAAGGGCTAGCGGGACCCTACGAGCAGTACTTC. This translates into CAISEGLAGPYEQYF.

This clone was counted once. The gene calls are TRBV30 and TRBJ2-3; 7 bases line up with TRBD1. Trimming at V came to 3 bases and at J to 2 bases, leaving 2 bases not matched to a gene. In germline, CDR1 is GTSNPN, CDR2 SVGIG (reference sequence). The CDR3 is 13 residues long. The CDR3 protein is CAWSGTDTDTQYF. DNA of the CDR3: TGTGCCTGGAGCGGGACAGACACAGATACGCAGTATTTT.

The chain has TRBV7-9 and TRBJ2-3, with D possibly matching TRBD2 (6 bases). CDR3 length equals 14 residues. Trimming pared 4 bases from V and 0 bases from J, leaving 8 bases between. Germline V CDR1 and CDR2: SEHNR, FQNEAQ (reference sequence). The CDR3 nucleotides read TGTGCCAGCAGCTCGGACTATAGCACAGATACGCAGTATTTT. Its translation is CASSSDYSTDTQYF.

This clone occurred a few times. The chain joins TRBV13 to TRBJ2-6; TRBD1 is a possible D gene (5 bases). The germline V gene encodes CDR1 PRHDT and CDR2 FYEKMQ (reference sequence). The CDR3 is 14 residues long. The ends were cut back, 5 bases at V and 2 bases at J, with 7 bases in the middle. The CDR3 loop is CASSQGAGANVLTF. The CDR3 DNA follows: TGTGCCAGCAGCCAGGGTGCTGGGGCCAACGTCCTGACTTTC.

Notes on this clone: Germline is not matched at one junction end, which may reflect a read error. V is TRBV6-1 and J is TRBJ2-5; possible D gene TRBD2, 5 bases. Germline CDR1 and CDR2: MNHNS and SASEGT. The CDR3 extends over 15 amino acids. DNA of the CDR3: TGTGCCAGCACTGAAGTCCGGGGAGTGTTAGAGACCCAGTACTTC. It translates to CASTEVRGVLETQYF.

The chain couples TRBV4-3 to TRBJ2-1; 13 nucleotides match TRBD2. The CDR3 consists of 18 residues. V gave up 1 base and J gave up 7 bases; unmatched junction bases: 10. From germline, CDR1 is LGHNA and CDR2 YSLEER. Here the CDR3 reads CASSQAFSGLAGVNEQFF. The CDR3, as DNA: TGCGCCAGCAGCCAAGCGTTTTCCGGACTAGCGGGAGTTAATGAGCAGTTCTTC.

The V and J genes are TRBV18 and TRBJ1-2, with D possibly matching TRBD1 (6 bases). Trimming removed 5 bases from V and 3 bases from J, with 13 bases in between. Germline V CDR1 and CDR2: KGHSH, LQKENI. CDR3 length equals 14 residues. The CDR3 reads CASSASGADYGYTF. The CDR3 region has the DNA TGTGCCAGCTCAGCCTCAGGGGCCGACTATGGCTACACCTTC.

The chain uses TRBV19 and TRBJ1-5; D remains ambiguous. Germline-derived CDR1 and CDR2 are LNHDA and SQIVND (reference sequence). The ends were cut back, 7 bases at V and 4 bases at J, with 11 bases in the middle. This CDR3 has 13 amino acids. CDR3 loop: CASTGERNQPQHF. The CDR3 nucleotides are TGTGCCAGTACCGGGGAACGGAATCAGCCCCAGCATTTT.

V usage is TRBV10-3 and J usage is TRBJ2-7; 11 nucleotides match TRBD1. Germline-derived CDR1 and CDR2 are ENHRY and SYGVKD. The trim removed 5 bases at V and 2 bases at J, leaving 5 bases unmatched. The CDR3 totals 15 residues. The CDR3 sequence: CAISHPGQGAYEQYF. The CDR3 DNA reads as TGTGCCATCAGTCATCCGGGACAGGGGGCCTACGAGCAGTACTTC.

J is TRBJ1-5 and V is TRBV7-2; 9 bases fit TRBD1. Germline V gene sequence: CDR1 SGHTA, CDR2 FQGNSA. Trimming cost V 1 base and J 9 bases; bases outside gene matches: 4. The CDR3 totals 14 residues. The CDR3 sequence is CASSLGGTGLPQHF. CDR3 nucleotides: TGTGCCAGCAGCTTAGGGGGGACAGGGTTGCCCCAGCATTTT.

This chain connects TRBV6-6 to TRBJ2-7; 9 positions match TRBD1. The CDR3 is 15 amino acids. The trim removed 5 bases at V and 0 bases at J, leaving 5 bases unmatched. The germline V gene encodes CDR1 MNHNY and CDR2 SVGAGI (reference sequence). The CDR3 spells CASSAPGQGSYEQYF. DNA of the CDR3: TGTGCCAGCAGTGCCCCGGGACAGGGCTCCTACGAGCAGTACTTC.

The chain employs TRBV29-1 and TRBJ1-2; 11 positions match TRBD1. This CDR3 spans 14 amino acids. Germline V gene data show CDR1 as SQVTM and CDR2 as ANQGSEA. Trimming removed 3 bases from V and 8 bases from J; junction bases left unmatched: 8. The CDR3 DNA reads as TGCAGCGTTGATGTCGGACAGGGGGCGGGAGGCTACACCTTC. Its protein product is CSVDVGQGAGGYTF.

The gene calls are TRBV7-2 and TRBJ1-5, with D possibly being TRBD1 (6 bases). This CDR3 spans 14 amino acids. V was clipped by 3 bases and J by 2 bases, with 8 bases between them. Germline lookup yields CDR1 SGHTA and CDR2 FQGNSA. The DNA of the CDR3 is TGTGCCAGCAGCTTTGCAGGGGGCAATCAGCCCCAGCATTTT. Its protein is CASSFAGGNQPQHF.

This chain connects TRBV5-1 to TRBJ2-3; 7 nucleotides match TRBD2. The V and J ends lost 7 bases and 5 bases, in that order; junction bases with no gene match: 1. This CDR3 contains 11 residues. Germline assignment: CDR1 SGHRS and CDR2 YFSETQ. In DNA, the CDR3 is TGCGCCAGCGCGGGGGAAGATACGCAGTATTTT. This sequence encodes CASAGEDTQYF.

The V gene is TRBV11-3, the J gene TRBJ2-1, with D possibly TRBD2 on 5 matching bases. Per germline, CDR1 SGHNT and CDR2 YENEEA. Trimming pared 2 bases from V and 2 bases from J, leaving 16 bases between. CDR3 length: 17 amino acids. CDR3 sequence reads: CASSLQLSDSAYNEQFF. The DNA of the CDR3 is TGTGCCAGCAGCTTACAACTATCGGATAGCGCCTACAATGAGCAGTTCTTC. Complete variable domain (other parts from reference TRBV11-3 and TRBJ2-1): EAGVVQSPRYKIIEKKQPVAFWCNPISGHNTLYWYLQNLGQGPELLIRYENEEAVDDSQLPKDRFSAERLKGVDSTLKIQPAELGDSAVYLCASSLQLSDSAYNEQFFGPGTRLTVL.

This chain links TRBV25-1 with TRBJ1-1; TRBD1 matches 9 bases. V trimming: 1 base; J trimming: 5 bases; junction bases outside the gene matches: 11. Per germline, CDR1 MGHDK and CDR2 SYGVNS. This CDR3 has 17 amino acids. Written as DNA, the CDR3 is TGTGCCAGCAGTGAATCGTGGGGCACCGGGACAGGGACTGAAGCTTTCTTT. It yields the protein CASSESWGTGTGTEAFF.